The 29 T cell receptor beta chains presented below share a single source sample, sequenced in a study of patients with pleural tuberculosis. One entry per CDR3 protein results from TCRdb running MiXCR on the reads. This table has some 48,000 distinct CDR3 sequences, around 6.7% appearing once. Receptors originate from a human donor with pleural tuberculosis.

In its sample, this clonotype was seen many times. The chain has TRBV5-1 and TRBJ1-2; a weak D match, TRBD1 (5 bases). The germline CDR1 and CDR2 sequences are SGHRS and YFSETQ. Trimming left V 3 bases short and J 8 bases short, with 11 bases between. The CDR3 has 12 amino acids. CDR3 nucleotide sequence: TGCGCCAGCAGCTCCAGGGATGGGGGCTACACCTTC. Translating it yields CASSSRDGGYTF.

This clonotype was observed at least ten times. The rearrangement joins TRBV2 to TRBJ2-1, with 9 bases that match TRBD2. CDR1 is SNHLY, CDR2 FYNNEI, per germline. Trimming took 2 bases from V and 6 from J; bases not matched to a gene: 5. The CDR3 has 15 residues. The CDR3 sequence is CASSEFGTSFNEQFF. The CDR3 DNA is TGTGCCAGCAGTGAATTTGGGACTAGCTTCAATGAGCAGTTCTTC.

This clonotype was observed at least ten times. The chain recombines TRBV27 with TRBJ2-1; D is ambiguous. V lost 3 bases to trimming and J lost 3 bases, with 6 bases between them. Per the germline V gene, CDR1 is MNHEY and CDR2 is SMNVEV (reference sequence). There are 13 residues in the CDR3. The DNA for the CDR3 is TGTGCCAGCAGTTTGGGCGGCTACAATGAGCAGTTCTTC. Amino acids: CASSLGGYNEQFF.

There are many counts of this clonotype. V is TRBV28 and J is TRBJ1-1; TRBD1 matches 9 bases. Per germline, CDR1 MDHEN and CDR2 SYDVKM. The CDR3 extends over 14 amino acids. Losses at the gene ends were 4 bases for V and 9 bases for J; bases not matched to a gene: 9. The CDR3 sequence: CASSSSLGTGKAFF. The CDR3 coding sequence is TGTGCCAGCAGTTCTTCCCTCGGGACAGGGAAAGCTTTCTTT.

This clonotype was seen a few times. This chain uses TRBV11-2 with TRBJ2-7, with 8 bases identical to TRBD1. V lost 6 bases and J lost 2; bases outside the gene matches: 3. Germline values: CDR1 SGHAT, CDR2 FQNNGV. This CDR3 has 13 residues. The CDR3 protein is CASSKTGAYEQYF. The CDR3 DNA reads as TGTGCCAGCAGTAAGACAGGGGCCTACGAGCAGTACTTC.

This clonotype was seen many times. V gene TRBV11-1 combines with J gene TRBJ2-1, with TRBD2 matching over 8 bases. The junction had 11 bases not matched to a gene; V was cut back by 1 base and J by 6 bases. Germline V gives CDR1 SGHAT, CDR2 FQDESV (reference sequence). The CDR3 contains 17 residues. The DNA for the CDR3 is TGTGCCAGCAGCTTAGGGACTAGCCCGTTTCGTAGCAATGAGCAGTTCTTC. Its translation: CASSLGTSPFRSNEQFF.

This clonotype was seen at least ten times. This chain links TRBV2 with TRBJ2-2, with 8 bases fitting TRBD2. The CDR3 loop spans 15 amino acids. Germline values: CDR1 SNHLY, CDR2 FYNNEI. V dropped 8 bases and J dropped 5; count of bases not matched to a gene: 10. The CDR3 region is CASPRSGSGTGELFF. CDR3 in DNA: TGTGCCAGCCCGAGAAGCGGGAGCGGGACCGGGGAGCTGTTTTTT.

There are many counts of this clonotype. V usage is TRBV6-9 and J usage is TRBJ2-2; D may be TRBD1 (6 bases). The CDR3 runs 17 residues. Germline values: CDR1 MNHGY, CDR2 SVAAGI. Trimming took 2 bases from V and 3 from J, leaving 16 bases between them. This CDR3 reads CASSYTQGFLDTGELFF. DNA of the CDR3: TGTGCCAGCAGTTATACTCAGGGGTTTTTAGACACCGGGGAGCTGTTTTTT.

There are many counts of this clonotype. The V call is TRBV6-4, the J call TRBJ1-5; D possibly corresponds to TRBD1 (6 bases). Trimming took off 6 bases at V and 5 bases at J, with 11 bases between the two ends. The germline V gene has CDR1 MRHNA and CDR2 SNTAGT. The CDR3 loop spans 13 amino acids. The CDR3 nucleotides read TGTGCCAGCAGGACTCCAGGGGATCAGCCCCAGCATTTT. This codes for CASRTPGDQPQHF.

This clonotype was found many times. V and J are TRBV3-1 and TRBJ1-5; D might be TRBD1 (5 bases). The germline V gene has CDR1 LGHDT and CDR2 YNNKEL (reference sequence). The CDR3 totals 15 residues. The V gene lost 3 bases and the J gene lost 1 base, with 10 bases spanning the gap. The CDR3 DNA follows: TGTGCCAGCAGCCAGGGAACAGGAAGCAATCAGCCCCAGCATTTT. Amino acids: CASSQGTGSNQPQHF.

This clonotype was seen repeatedly, ten times or more. This chain uses TRBV27 with TRBJ1-2, with D maybe TRBD1 (5 bases). V lost 3 bases to trimming and J lost 7 bases, with 12 bases between them. CDR3 length: 13 amino acids. In germline, CDR1 is MNHEY, CDR2 SMNVEV (reference sequence). Here the CDR3 reads CASSLAGWSGYTF. The CDR3 nucleotides are TGTGCCAGCAGTTTGGCAGGGTGGTCTGGCTACACCTTC.

This clonotype was recorded at least ten times. The chain carries TRBV2 and TRBJ2-7; D perhaps matches TRBD2 (6 bases). The CDR3 sequence is 13 residues long. Germline lookup yields CDR1 SNHLY and CDR2 FYNNEI. Trimming cost V 6 bases and J 2 bases, with 11 bases left between them. The CDR3: CASSGGIPYEQYF. In DNA, the CDR3 is TGTGCCAGCAGCGGGGGAATACCCTACGAGCAGTACTTC.

This clonotype has a handful of counts. The chain links TRBV6-5 to TRBJ2-5; no firm D call. Germline V CDR1 and CDR2: MNHEY, SVGAGI. The CDR3 contains 13 residues. Deletions cut 4 bases from V and 0 bases from J, with 6 bases between. The CDR3 here is CASSSRYQETQYF. In nucleotides, the CDR3 is TGTGCCAGCAGTTCAAGGTACCAAGAGACCCAGTACTTC.

The CDR3 DNA is TGTGCCAGCAGTGAAAGGGTATCCTACGAGCAGTACGTC. Its protein product is CASSERVSYEQYV. The V call is TRBV6-1, the J call TRBJ2-7; D not resolved. This CDR3 region has 13 residues. Germline CDR1 MNHNS, CDR2 SASEGT. V lost 2 bases and J 1 base, leaving 6 bases between the germline ends.

This clonotype was counted ten times or more. The rearrangement uses TRBV6-1 and TRBJ1-5; D call uncertain. Germline V gene lookup returns CDR1 MNHNS and CDR2 SASEGT. V lost 3 bases and J lost 11, with 8 bases in between. The CDR3 totals 11 residues. CDR3 nucleotide sequence: TGTGCCAGCAGTGATTTATCGGCCCAGCATTTT. Residues: CASSDLSAQHF.

This clonotype was seen ten or more times. The chain links TRBV28 to TRBJ2-7; 9 nucleotides agree with TRBD1. The junction had 11 bases not matched to a gene; V was cut back by 4 bases and J by 7 bases. There are 15 residues in the CDR3. Germline V gene data show CDR1 as MDHEN and CDR2 as SYDVKM. This chain's CDR3 is CASSSHRGRKEEQYV. CDR3 nucleotides: TGTGCCAGCAGTTCCCACAGGGGGCGCAAAGAAGAGCAGTACGTC.

This clonotype has more than one count but fewer than ten. This clone may be a read error of a much larger clone one base away. This chain uses TRBV6-1 with TRBJ1-2; TRBD1 might be the D (5 bases). The CDR3 has 14 residues. Per germline, CDR1 MNHNS and CDR2 SASEGT. The CDR3 sequence is CASRLTGTNHGYAF. The CDR3 nucleotides are TGTGCCAGCAGGTTGACCGGGACGAACCATGGCTACGCCTTC.

This clonotype was found many times. V is TRBV11-2 and J is TRBJ2-5, with D perhaps TRBD2 (6 bases). Germline values: CDR1 SGHAT, CDR2 FQNNGV. Trimming removed 3 bases at V and 3 bases at J, with 11 bases between. The CDR3 extends over 14 amino acids. The CDR3 nucleotides are TGTGCCAGCAGCTTTTACGGGAGAGAAGAGACCCAGTACTTC. Its translation: CASSFYGREETQYF.

The V gene is TRBV12-3 or TRBV12-4, the J gene TRBJ2-7, with TRBD1 identical over 8 bases. This CDR3 is 15 amino acids long. V lost 5 bases and J lost 2; bases outside the gene matches: 8. The DNA of the CDR3 is TGTGCCAGCAGTCCGTGGACAGGGCATACCTACGAGCAGTACTTC. It codes for CASSPWTGHTYEQYF.

This clonotype occurred many times. The DNA for the CDR3 is TGTGCCAGCAGTTACATCCATGAGCAGTTCTTC. This encodes CASSYIHEQFF. The V gene is TRBV6-5, the J gene TRBJ2-1; D is uncertain. Trimming pared 2 bases from V and 8 bases from J, leaving 4 bases between. This CDR3 is built from 11 residues. Germline loops: CDR1 MNHEY, CDR2 SVGAGI.

There are many counts of this clonotype. The chain uses TRBV11-2 and TRBJ1-1; possibly TRBD1 for D (6 bases). V dropped 0 bases and J dropped 5 bases, with 19 bases sitting between them. The V gene's germline CDR1 is SGHAT and CDR2 FQNNGV. The CDR3 loop spans 17 amino acids. The CDR3 is CASSLDFVGGAVTEAFF. For the CDR3, the DNA is TGTGCCAGCAGCTTAGATTTTGTAGGGGGGGCTGTAACTGAAGCTTTCTTT.

Turning to this clonotype: Being one base from a much bigger clone, this may be a read error. This sequence joins TRBV11-2 and TRBJ2-7, with TRBD2 matching 11 bases. CDR1 and CDR2 (germline): SGHAT, FQNNGV. V shed 5 bases, J shed 0 bases, and the junction held 3 bases outside the gene matches. This CDR3 has 15 amino acids. The CDR3 DNA sequence: TGTGCCAGCAGCGCACTAGCGGGAGCCTCCTACGAGCAGTACTTC. It is translated as CASSALAGASYEQYF. Full variable domain (outside the CDR3, taken from reference TRBV11-2 and TRBJ2-7): EAGVAQSPRYKIIEKRQSVAFWCNPISGHATLYWYQQILGQGPKLLIQFQNNGVVDDSQLPKDRFSAERLKGVDSTLKIQPAKLEDSAVYLCASSALAGASYEQYFGPGTRLTVT.

This clonotype was picked up many times. This chain connects TRBV10-3 to TRBJ2-1; weak D call: TRBD2 (5 bases). The CDR3 has 15 amino acids. Trimming cost V 4 bases and J 5 bases, with 15 bases left between them. From germline, CDR1 is ENHRY and CDR2 SYGVKD. CDR3 in DNA: TGTGCCATCAGTGTTGGAGGAAGTCGGGACAATGAGCAGTTCTTC. It translates to CAISVGGSRDNEQFF.

On this clonotype: Since a much larger clone is just one base distant, this may be a read error. This chain uses TRBV6-2 or TRBV6-3 with TRBJ2-7, with D perhaps being TRBD1 or TRBD2 (5 bases each). The CDR3 contains 12 residues. Germline V gene sequence: CDR1 MNHEY, CDR2 SVGEGT. Trimming left V 2 bases short and J 8 bases short, with 10 bases between. This CDR3 reads CASSYRGDKQYV. The DNA of the CDR3 is TGTGCCAGCAGTTACAGGGGAGACAAGCAGTACGTC.

DNA for the CDR3: TGTGCCAGCAGCGTTTATCAGGATGAGACAGATACGCAGTATTTT. Amino acid sequence: CASSVYQDETDTQYF. The chain joins TRBV9 to TRBJ2-3; D uncertain. Germline CDR1 reads SGDLS; CDR2 reads YYNGEE. Trimming removed 2 bases at V and 3 bases at J, with 13 bases between. There are 15 residues in the CDR3.

This clonotype was counted many times. The V gene is TRBV2, the J gene TRBJ1-5; 7 nucleotides match TRBD1. CDR1 and CDR2 from the germline V gene are SNHLY and FYNNEI. The CDR3 is made up of 14 amino acids. V lost 7 bases to trimming and J lost 4 bases; unmatched junction nucleotides: 7. The CDR3 bases are TGTGCCAGCACCCGAGGGGACAGAAATCAGCCCCAGCATTTT. Protein: CASTRGDRNQPQHF. The variable domain in full, completed from reference TRBV2 and TRBJ1-5, reads EPEVTQTPSHQVTQMGQEVILRCVPISNHLYFYWYRQILGQKVEFLVSFYNNEISEKSEIFDDQFSVERPDGSNFTLKIRSTKLEDSAMYFCASTRGDRNQPQHFGDGTRLSIL.

This clonotype was recorded many times. The chain recombines TRBV2 with TRBJ2-3, with D possibly being TRBD1 or TRBD2 (5 bases each). The CDR3 length is 15 residues. The V end was cut by 6 bases, the J end by 0 bases, with 13 bases between. The germline V gene encodes CDR1 SNHLY and CDR2 FYNNEI. In DNA form, the CDR3 reads TGTGCCAGCAGAGCTTTCCGGGACAGCACAGATACGCAGTATTTT. This sequence encodes CASRAFRDSTDTQYF. Full variable domain (missing parts from reference TRBV2 and TRBJ2-3): EPEVTQTPSHQVTQMGQEVILRCVPISNHLYFYWYRQILGQKVEFLVSFYNNEISEKSEIFDDQFSVERPDGSNFTLKIRSTKLEDSAMYFCASRAFRDSTDTQYFGPGTRLTVL.

The sample holds a few counts of this clonotype. A much larger clone differs from this one at a single base, so this may be a read error. Likely a read error: the CDR3 ends without its conserved phenylalanine or tryptophan. The chain has TRBV28 and TRBJ2-3; D is possibly TRBD1 (5 bases). V dropped 5 bases and J dropped 7 bases, with 10 bases sitting between them. Germline V gene data show CDR1 as MDHEN and CDR2 as SYDVKM. This CDR3 is built from 12 residues. In DNA form, the CDR3 reads TGTGCCAGCAGTCTACAGGATTATACGCAGTATCTT. Translated, it gives CASSLQDYTQYL.

This clonotype was detected many times. The genes are TRBV15 and TRBJ1-1; D remains ambiguous. Germline CDR1 LNHNV, CDR2 YYDKDF (reference sequence). V was clipped by 1 base and J by 2 bases, with 5 bases between them. This CDR3 has 13 amino acids. This chain's CDR3 is CATSRGSNTEAFF. In DNA form, the CDR3 reads TGTGCCACCAGCAGAGGGTCCAACACTGAAGCTTTCTTT.